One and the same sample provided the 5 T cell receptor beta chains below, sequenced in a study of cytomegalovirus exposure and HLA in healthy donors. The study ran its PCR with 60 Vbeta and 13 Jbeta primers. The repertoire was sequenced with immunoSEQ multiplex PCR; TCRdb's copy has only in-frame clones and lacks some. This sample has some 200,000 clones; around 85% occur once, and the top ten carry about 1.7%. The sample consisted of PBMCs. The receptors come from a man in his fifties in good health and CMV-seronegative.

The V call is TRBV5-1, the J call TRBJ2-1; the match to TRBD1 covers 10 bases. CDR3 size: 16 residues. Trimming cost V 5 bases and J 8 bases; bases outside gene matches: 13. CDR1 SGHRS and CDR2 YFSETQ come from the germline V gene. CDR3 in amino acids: CASRLPRQGAWDEQFF. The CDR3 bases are TGCGCCAGCAGGTTGCCGAGACAGGGGGCATGGGATGAGCAGTTCTTC.

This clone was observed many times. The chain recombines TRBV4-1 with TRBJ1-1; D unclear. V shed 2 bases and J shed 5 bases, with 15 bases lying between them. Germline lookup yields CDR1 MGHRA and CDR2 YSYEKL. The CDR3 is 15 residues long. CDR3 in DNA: TGCGCCAGCAGCCAACCTTGGGAGGGATTTACTGAAGCTTTCTTT. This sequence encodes CASSQPWEGFTEAFF.

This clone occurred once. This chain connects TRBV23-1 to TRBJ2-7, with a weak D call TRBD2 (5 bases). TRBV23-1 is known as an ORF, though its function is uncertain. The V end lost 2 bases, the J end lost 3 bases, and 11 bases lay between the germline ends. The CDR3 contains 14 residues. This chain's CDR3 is CASSQEGFCYEQYF. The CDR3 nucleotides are TGCGCCAGCAGTCAAGAGGGCTTCTGCTACGAGCAGTACTTC.

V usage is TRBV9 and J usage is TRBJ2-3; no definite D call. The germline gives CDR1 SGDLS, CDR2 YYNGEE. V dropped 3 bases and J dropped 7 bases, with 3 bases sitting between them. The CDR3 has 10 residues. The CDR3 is CASSANTQYF. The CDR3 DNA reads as TGTGCCAGCAGCGCTAATACGCAGTATTTT.

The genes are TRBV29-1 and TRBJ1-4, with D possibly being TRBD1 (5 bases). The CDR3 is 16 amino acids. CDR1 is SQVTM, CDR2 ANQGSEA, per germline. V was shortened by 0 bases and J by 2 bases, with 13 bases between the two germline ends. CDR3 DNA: TGCAGCGTTGAAGATGGTCGGGGGACGACTAATGAAAAACTGTTTTTT. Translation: CSVEDGRGTTNEKLFF.